The present T cell receptor (beta chain) was sequenced within a study of T-cell reconstitution after alpha-beta-depleted transplantation in children. Overall study results and limits: At the one-year point after transplant, T-cell counts and TCRbeta diversity were found to come mostly from T cells that had been newly produced.

Unique molecular identifiers were used in preparing the TCRbeta library. TCRdb analysed the PCR reads with MiXCR anew, one entry per CDR3 protein. The data hold about 1,000,000 distinct CDR3 sequences, with about 29% observed a single time. About this clonotype itself: Its antigen is as yet unknown.

From germline, CDR1 is SGHTA and CDR2 FQGNSA. The V and J ends lost 7 bases and 0 bases, in that order; junction bases with no gene match: 3. The CDR3 runs 14 residues. The chain is built from TRBV7-2 and TRBJ2-3; 8 positions match TRBD2. The sequenced sample was PBMCs, mostly from graft donor cells, obtained 360 days after TCRalphabeta/CD19-depleted stem cell transplant. This clonotype originated in a boy under two years old who had a stem cell transplant for SCID, so the T cells may come from the graft donor. The CDR3 nucleotides read TGTGCCAGCAAAGCGGGGGCCAGCACAGATACGCAGTATTTT. Translated, it gives CASKAGASTDTQYF. Complete variable domain (other parts from reference TRBV7-2 and TRBJ2-3): GAGVSQSPSNKVTEKGKDVELRCDPISGHTALYWYRQSLGQGLEFLIYFQGNSAPDKSGLPSDRFSAERTGGSVSTLTIQRTQQEDSAVYLCASKAGASTDTQYFGPGTRLTVL.